The table lists the clone carrying this T cell receptor beta chain with a count of one. No antigen is known for it. The CDR3 loop spans 18 amino acids. Trimming removed 0 bases at V and 5 bases at J, with 20 bases between. The V gene's germline CDR1 is SGHRS and CDR2 YFSETQ. These data originate in a study of T cells after posttransplantation cyclophosphamide. General study results and limits: TRB clonality was highly associated with recipient CMV seropositivity and reactivation.

Cells defined as naive were viable CD3+CD4+ or CD3+CD8+ and CCR7+CD45RA+CD45RO-CD95-CD27+CD28+. Assay used: immunoSEQ multiplex PCR; TCRdb lists only in-frame clones, some missing. The sample yields roughly 32,000 clones, 85% to 95% seen once. The J gene is TRBJ2-2, the V gene TRBV5-1; possibly TRBD1 for D (6 bases). The sample comprised naive CD4+ T cells sorted from PBMCs. This receptor was obtained from a woman in her sixties in good health, CMV-negative, and a related stem cell transplant donor. The CDR3 here is CASSLGLDRITRTGELFF. CDR3 in DNA: TGCGCCAGCAGCTTGGGGTTGGACAGAATAACACGGACCGGGGAGCTGTTTTTT.